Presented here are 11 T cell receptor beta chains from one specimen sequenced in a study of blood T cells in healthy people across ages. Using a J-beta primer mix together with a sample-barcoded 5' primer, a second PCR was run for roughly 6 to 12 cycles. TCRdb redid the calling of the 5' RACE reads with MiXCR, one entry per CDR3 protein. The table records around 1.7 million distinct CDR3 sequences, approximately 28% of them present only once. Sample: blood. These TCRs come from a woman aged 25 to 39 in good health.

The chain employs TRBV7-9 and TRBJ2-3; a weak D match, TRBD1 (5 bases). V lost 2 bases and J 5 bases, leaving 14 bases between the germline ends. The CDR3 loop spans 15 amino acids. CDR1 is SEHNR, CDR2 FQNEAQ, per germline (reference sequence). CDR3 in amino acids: CASSLKQGDGDTQYF. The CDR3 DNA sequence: TGTGCCAGCAGCTTAAAGCAGGGTGATGGAGATACGCAGTATTTT.

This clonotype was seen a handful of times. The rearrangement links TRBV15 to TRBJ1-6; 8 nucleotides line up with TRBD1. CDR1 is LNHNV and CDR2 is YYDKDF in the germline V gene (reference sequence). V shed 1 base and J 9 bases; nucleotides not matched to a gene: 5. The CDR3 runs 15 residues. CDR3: CATSRGGQGTSPLHF. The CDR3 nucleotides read TGTGCCACCAGCAGAGGAGGACAGGGTACTTCACCCCTCCACTTT.

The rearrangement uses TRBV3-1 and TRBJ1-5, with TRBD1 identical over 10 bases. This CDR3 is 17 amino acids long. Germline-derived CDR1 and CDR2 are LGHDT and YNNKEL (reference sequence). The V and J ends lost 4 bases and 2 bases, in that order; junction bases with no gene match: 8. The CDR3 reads CASSPSGQGRGNQPQHF. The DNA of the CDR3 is TGTGCCAGCAGCCCCTCGGGACAGGGGAGAGGCAATCAGCCCCAGCATTTT. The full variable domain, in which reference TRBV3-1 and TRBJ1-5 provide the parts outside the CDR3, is DTAVSQTPKYLVTQMGNDKSIKCEQNLGHDTMYWYKQDSKKFLKIMFSYNNKELIINETVPNRFSPKSPDKAHLNLHINSLELGDSAVYFCASSPSGQGRGNQPQHFGDGTRLSIL.

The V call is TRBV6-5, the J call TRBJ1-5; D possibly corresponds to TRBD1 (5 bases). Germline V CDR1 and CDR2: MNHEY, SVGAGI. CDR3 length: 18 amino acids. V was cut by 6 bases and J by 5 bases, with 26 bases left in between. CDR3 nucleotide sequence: TGTGCCAGCAGCTCCTCCCTCGCCCCGGGGGGAAGGGATCAGCCCCAGCATTTT. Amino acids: CASSSSLAPGGRDQPQHF.

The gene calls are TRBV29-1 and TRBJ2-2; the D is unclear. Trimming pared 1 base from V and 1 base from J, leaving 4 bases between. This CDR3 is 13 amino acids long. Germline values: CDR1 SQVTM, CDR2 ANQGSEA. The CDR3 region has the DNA TGCAGCGTTGAAGCCCAGAACACCGGGGAGCTGTTTTTT. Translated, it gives CSVEAQNTGELFF.

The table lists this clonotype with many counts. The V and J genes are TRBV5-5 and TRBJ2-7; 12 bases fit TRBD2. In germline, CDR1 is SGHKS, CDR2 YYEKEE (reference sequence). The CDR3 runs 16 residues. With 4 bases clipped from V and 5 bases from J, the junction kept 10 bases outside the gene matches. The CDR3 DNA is TGTGCCAGCAGCCCTGCTAGCGGGAGGGCCGTGAACGAGCAGTACTTC. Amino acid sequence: CASSPASGRAVNEQYF.

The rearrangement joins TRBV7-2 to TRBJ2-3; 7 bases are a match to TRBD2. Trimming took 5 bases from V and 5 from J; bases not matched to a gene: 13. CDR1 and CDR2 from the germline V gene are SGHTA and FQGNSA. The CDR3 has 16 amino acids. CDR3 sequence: CASSLRVSGGIDTQYF. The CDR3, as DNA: TGTGCCAGCAGCCTTAGGGTTTCGGGAGGCATAGATACGCAGTATTTT.

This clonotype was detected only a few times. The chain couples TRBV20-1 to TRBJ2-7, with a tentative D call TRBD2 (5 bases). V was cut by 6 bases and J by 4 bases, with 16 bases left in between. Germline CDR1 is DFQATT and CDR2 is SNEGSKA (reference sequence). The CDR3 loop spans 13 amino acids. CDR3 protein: CSAVPGQRYEQYF. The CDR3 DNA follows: TGCAGTGCCGTACCCGGGCAGCGGTACGAGCAGTACTTC.

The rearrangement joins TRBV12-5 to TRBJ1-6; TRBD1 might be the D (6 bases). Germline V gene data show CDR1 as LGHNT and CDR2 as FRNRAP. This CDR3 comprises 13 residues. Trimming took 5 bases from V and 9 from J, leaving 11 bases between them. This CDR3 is CASGHRETSPLHF. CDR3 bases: TGTGCTAGTGGTCACAGGGAGACTTCACCCCTCCACTTT.

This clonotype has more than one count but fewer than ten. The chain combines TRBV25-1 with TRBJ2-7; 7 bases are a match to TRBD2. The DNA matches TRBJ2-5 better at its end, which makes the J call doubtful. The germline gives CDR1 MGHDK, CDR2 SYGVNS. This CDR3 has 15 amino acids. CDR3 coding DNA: TGTGCCAGCAGTGAAACGGGGCGGGGGATGGGGACCCAGTACTTC. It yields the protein CASSETGRGMGTQYF.

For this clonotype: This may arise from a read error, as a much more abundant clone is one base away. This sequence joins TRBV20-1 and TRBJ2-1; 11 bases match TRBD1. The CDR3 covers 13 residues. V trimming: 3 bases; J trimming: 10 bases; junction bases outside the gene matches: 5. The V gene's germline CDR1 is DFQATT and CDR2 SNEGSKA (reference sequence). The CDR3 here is CSASRDRGNEQFF. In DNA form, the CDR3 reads TGCAGTGCTAGCCGGGACAGGGGGAACGAGCAGTTCTTC.